Detailed here is one T cell receptor beta chain. Sequencing was performed with immunoSEQ multiplex PCR; in TCRdb, only in-frame clones are kept and a portion is missing. The table shows about 360,000 clones, with around 84% occurring only once. This sample is drawn from a study of blood T cell repertoires in COVID-19. V was shortened by 5 bases and J by 6 bases, with 11 bases between the two germline ends. CDR3 length equals 13 residues. The TCR sequence derives from a human donor in a cohort sampled during active COVID-19. Sequenced material: peripheral blood. The V call is TRBV12-3 or TRBV12-4, the J call TRBJ1-5, with D maybe TRBD1 (6 bases). CDR3: CASSKGVIQPQHF. The CDR3 nucleotides read TGTGCCAGCAGTAAGGGGGTCATTCAGCCCCAGCATTTT.